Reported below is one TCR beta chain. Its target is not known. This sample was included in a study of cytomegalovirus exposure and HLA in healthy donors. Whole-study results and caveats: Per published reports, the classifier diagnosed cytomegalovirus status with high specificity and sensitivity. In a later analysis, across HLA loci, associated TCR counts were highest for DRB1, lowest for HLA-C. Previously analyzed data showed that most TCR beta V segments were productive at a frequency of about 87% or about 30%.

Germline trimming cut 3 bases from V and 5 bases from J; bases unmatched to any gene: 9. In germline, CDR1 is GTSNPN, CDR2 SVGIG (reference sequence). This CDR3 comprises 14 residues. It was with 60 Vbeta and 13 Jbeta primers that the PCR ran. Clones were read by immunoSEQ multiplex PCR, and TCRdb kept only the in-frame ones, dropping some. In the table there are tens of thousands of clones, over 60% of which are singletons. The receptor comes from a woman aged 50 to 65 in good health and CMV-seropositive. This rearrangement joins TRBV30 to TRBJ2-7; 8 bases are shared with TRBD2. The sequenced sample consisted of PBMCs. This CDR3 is CAWRAGGAIDEQYF. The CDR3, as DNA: TGTGCCTGGAGGGCCGGGGGGGCGATCGACGAGCAGTACTTC. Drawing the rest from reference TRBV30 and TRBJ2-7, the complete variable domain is SQTIHQWPATLVQPVGSPLSLECTVEGTSNPNLYWYRQAAGRGLQLLFYSVGIGQISSEVPQNLSASRPQDRQFILSSKKLLLSDSGFYLCAWRAGGAIDEQYFGPGTRLTVT.